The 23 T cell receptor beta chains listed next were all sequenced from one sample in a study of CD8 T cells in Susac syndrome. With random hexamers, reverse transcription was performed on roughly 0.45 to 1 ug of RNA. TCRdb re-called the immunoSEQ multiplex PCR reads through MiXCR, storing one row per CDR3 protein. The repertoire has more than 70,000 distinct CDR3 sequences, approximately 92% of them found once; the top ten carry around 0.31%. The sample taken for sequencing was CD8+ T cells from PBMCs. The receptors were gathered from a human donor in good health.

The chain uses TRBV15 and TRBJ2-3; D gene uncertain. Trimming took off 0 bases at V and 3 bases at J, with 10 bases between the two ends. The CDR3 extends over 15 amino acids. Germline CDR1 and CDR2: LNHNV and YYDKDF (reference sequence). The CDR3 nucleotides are TGTGCCACCAGCAGAGATGGGGTTTCGACAGATACGCAGTATTTT. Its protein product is CATSRDGVSTDTQYF.

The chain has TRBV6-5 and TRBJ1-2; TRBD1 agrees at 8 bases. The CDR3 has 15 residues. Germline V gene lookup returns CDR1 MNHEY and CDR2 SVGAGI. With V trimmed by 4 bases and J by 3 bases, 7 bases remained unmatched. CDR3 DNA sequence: TGTGCCAGCAGTTGGGGACAGGACGATTACTATGGCTACACCTTC. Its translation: CASSWGQDDYYGYTF.

The CDR3 sequence: CASSQESVRGRETQYF. The CDR3 DNA sequence: TGTGCCAGCAGCCAAGAAAGTGTGAGGGGGAGAGAGACCCAGTACTTC. V is TRBV14 and J is TRBJ2-5, with TRBD1 as a possible D gene (6 bases). Trimming removed 0 bases at V and 4 bases at J, with 15 bases between. The germline V gene has CDR1 SGHDN and CDR2 FVKESK. This CDR3 contains 16 residues.

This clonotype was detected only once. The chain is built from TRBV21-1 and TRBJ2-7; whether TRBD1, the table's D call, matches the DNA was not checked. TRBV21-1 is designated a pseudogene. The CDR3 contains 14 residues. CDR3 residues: CAIPLLLPTYEQYF. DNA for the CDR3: TGTGCCATCCCCTTACTTTTACCTACCTACGAGCAGTACTTC.

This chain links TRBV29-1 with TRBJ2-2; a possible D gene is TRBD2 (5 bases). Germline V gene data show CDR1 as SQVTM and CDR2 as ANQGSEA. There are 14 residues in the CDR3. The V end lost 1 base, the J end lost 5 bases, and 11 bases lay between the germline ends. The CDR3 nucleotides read TGCAGCGTTGAAGGCTCTAGCACAACCGGGGAGCTGTTTTTT. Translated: CSVEGSSTTGELFF.

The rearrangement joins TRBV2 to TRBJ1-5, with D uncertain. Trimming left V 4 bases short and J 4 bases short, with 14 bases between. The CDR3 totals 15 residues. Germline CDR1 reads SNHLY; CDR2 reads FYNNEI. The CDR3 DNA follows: TGTGCCAGCAGTGTTCCCCCCGGAAAAAATCAGCCCCAGCATTTT. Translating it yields CASSVPPGKNQPQHF. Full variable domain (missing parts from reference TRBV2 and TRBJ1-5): EPEVTQTPSHQVTQMGQEVILRCVPISNHLYFYWYRQILGQKVEFLVSFYNNEISEKSEIFDDQFSVERPDGSNFTLKIRSTKLEDSAMYFCASSVPPGKNQPQHFGDGTRLSIL.

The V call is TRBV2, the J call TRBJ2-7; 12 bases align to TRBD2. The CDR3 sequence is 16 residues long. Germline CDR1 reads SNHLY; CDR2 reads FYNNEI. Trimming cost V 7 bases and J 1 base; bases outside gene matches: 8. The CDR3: CASTRLAGVMSYEQYF. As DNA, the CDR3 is TGTGCCAGCACCAGACTAGCGGGGGTTATGTCCTACGAGCAGTACTTC.

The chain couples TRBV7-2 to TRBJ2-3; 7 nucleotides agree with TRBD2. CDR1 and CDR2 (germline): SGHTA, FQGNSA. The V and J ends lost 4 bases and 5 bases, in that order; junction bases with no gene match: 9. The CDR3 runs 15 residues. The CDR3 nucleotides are TGTGCCAGCAGCTCCCGTGGGGGGGTGTTAGATACGCAGTATTTT. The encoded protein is CASSSRGGVLDTQYF.

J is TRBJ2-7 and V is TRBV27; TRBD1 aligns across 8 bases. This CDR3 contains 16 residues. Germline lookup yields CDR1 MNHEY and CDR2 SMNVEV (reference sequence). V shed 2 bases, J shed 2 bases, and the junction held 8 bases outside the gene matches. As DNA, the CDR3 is TGTGCCAGCAGTTTAGTCCCGGGACAGGAGCCCTACGAGCAGTACTTC. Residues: CASSLVPGQEPYEQYF.

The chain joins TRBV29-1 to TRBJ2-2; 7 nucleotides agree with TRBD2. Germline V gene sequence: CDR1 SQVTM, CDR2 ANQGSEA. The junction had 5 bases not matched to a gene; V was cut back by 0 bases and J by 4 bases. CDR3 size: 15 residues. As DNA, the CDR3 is TGCAGCGTTGAAGAGGGCCGGGGGGTCACCGGGGAGCTGTTTTTT. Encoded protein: CSVEEGRGVTGELFF.

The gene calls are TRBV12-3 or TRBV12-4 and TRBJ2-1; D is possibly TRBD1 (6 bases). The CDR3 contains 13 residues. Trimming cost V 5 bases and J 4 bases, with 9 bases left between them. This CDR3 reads CASSTTGYNEQFF. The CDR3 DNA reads TGTGCCAGCAGTACAACAGGGTACAATGAGCAGTTCTTC.

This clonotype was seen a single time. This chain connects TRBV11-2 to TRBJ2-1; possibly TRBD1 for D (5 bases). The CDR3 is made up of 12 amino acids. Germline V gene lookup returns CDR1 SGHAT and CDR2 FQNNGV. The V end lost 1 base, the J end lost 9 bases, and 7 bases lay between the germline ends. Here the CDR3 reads CASSLAQGEQFF. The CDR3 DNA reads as TGTGCCAGCAGCTTAGCTCAGGGTGAGCAGTTCTTC.

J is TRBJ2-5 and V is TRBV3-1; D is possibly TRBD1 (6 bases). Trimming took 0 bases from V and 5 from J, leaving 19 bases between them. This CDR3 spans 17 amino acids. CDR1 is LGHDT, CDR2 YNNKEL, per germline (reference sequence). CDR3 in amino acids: CASSQERDKGRRETQYF. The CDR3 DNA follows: TGTGCCAGCAGCCAAGAAAGGGACAAAGGACGGCGCGAGACCCAGTACTTC.

The CDR3 DNA reads TGTGCCAGCAGCGACAATAGGGACAGGGGTGGTTCACCCCTCCACTTT. Residues: CASSDNRDRGGSPLHF. The chain recombines TRBV9 with TRBJ1-6, with 10 bases lining up with TRBD1. Germline V CDR1 and CDR2: SGDLS, YYNGEE. Trimming removed 3 bases from V and 9 bases from J; junction bases left unmatched: 9. The CDR3 consists of 16 residues.

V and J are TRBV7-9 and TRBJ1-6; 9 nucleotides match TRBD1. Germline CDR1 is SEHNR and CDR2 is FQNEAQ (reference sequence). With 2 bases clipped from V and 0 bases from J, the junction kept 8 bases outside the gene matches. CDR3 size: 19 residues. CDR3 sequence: CASSLSRQGDSSYNSPLHF. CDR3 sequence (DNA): TGTGCCAGCAGCTTATCACGACAGGGGGATAGCTCCTATAATTCACCCCTCCACTTT.

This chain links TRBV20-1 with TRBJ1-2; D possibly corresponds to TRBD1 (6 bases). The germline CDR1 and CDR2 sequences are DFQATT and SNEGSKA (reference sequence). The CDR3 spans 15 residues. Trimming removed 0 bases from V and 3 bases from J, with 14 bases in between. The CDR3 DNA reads TGCAGTGCTAGAGATCGAACAGGGCTGTACTATGGCTACACCTTC. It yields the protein CSARDRTGLYYGYTF.

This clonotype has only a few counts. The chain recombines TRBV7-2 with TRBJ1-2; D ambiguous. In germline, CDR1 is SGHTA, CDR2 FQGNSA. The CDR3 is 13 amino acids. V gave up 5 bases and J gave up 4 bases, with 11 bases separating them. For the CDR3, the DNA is TGTGCCAGCAGCCCCGGCCAGTCCTATGGCTACACCTTC. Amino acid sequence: CASSPGQSYGYTF. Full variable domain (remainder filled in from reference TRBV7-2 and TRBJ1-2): GAGVSQSPSNKVTEKGKDVELRCDPISGHTALYWYRQSLGQGLEFLIYFQGNSAPDKSGLPSDRFSAERTGGSVSTLTIQRTQQEDSAVYLCASSPGQSYGYTFGSGTRLTVV.

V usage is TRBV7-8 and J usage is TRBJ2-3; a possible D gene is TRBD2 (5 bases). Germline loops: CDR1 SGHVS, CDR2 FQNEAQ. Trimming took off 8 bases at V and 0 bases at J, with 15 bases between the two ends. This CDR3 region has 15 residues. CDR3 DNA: TGTGCCAGCTATCCCCGTGGGAGAAGCACAGATACGCAGTATTTT. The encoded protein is CASYPRGRSTDTQYF.

The CDR3 loop is CASSQGRRTEAFF. Written as DNA, the CDR3 is TGTGCCAGCAGCCAGGGAAGAAGGACTGAAGCTTTCTTT. This sequence joins TRBV6-1 and TRBJ1-1; possibly TRBD1 for D (5 bases). V lost 6 bases and J 5 bases, leaving 13 bases between the germline ends. Per the germline V gene, CDR1 is MNHNS and CDR2 is SASEGT. The CDR3 totals 13 residues.

The CDR3 protein is CASSFRGRTGELFF. The CDR3 DNA sequence: TGTGCCAGCAGTTTTAGGGGAAGGACCGGGGAGCTGTTTTTT. The chain recombines TRBV12-3 or TRBV12-4 with TRBJ2-2; possibly TRBD1 for D (5 bases). The CDR3 is made up of 14 amino acids. Deletions cut 3 bases from V and 5 bases from J, with 10 bases between.

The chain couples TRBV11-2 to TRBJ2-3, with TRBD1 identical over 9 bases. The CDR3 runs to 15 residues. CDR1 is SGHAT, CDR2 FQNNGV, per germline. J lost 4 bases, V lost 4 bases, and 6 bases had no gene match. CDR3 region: CASSSSGQGPDTQYF. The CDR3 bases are TGTGCCAGCAGCTCATCTGGACAGGGGCCAGATACGCAGTATTTT. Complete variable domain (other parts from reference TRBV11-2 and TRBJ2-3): EAGVAQSPRYKIIEKRQSVAFWCNPISGHATLYWYQQILGQGPKLLIQFQNNGVVDDSQLPKDRFSAERLKGVDSTLKIQPAKLEDSAVYLCASSSSGQGPDTQYFGPGTRLTVL.

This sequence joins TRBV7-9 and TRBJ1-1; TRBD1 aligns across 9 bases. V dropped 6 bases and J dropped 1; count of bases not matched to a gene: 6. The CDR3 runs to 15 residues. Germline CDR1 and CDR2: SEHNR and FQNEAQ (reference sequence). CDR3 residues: CASSKTGQGNTEAFF. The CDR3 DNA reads TGTGCCAGCAGTAAAACGGGACAGGGGAACACTGAAGCTTTCTTT.

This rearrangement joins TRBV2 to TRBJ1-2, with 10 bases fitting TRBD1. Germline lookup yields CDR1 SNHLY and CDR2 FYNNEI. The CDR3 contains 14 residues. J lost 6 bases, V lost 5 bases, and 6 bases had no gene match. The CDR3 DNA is TGTGCCAGCAGTTCCGGGACAGGGGCACATGGCTACACCTTC. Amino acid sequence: CASSSGTGAHGYTF. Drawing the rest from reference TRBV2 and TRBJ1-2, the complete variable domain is EPEVTQTPSHQVTQMGQEVILRCVPISNHLYFYWYRQILGQKVEFLVSFYNNEISEKSEIFDDQFSVERPDGSNFTLKIRSTKLEDSAMYFCASSSGTGAHGYTFGSGTRLTVV.